Below are 14 T cell receptor beta chains sequenced from a single sample in a study of blood T cell repertoires in COVID-19. Measured with immunoSEQ multiplex PCR; TCRdb has only the in-frame clones, and not every one. There are roughly 72,000 clones in the sample; approximately 88% occur only once, and nearly 45% lies in the top ten. The sample comprised peripheral blood. Receptors originate from a human donor in a cohort sampled during active COVID-19.

The rearrangement joins TRBV9 to TRBJ2-7, with 8 bases lining up with TRBD2. V lost 4 bases, J lost 2 bases, and 11 bases stayed unmatched. This CDR3 has 16 amino acids. The V gene's germline CDR1 is SGDLS and CDR2 YYNGEE. This chain's CDR3 is CASSPRGLAKAYEQYF. The CDR3 nucleotides read TGTGCCAGCAGCCCCCGCGGACTAGCTAAGGCCTACGAGCAGTACTTC.

As for this clone: This sample includes further DNA sequences coding for the same CDR3. The chain uses TRBV11-2 and TRBJ2-7, with D tentatively TRBD1 (5 bases). There are 13 residues in the CDR3. The V gene's germline CDR1 is SGHAT and CDR2 FQNNGV. V dropped 2 bases and J dropped 3 bases, with 8 bases sitting between them. CDR3 coding DNA: TGTGCCAGCAGCTTAACCAGGGACTACGAGCAGTACTTC. Protein: CASSLTRDYEQYF.

J is TRBJ2-1 and V is TRBV15, with D tentatively TRBD2 (5 bases). The CDR3 sequence is 14 residues long. Germline CDR1 reads LNHNV; CDR2 reads YYDKDF (reference sequence). Trimming took 8 bases from V and 0 from J, leaving 11 bases between them. CDR3 bases: TGTGCCACCCTTCTGGGGAGCTCCTACAATGAGCAGTTCTTC. Its translation: CATLLGSSYNEQFF.

The rearrangement uses TRBV27 and TRBJ2-1; a weak D match, TRBD2 (5 bases). V lost 8 bases and J 5 bases, leaving 10 bases between the germline ends. This CDR3 is built from 12 residues. The germline gives CDR1 MNHEY, CDR2 SMNVEV (reference sequence). CDR3 nucleotide sequence: TGTGCCAGCCGGACTGCGCACAATGAGCAGTTCTTC. Translation: CASRTAHNEQFF.

The V and J genes are TRBV7-8 and TRBJ1-5; D ambiguous. Germline CDR1 SGHVS, CDR2 FQNEAQ. The CDR3 runs to 13 residues. V gave up 3 bases and J gave up 5 bases, with 8 bases separating them. CDR3 coding DNA: TGTGCCAGCAGCTTCCAGGCAGATCAGCCCCAGCATTTT. Amino acids: CASSFQADQPQHF.

This clone came up once. The chain employs TRBV5-5 and TRBJ1-5; 7 bases are a match to TRBD1. After removal of 0 bases from V and 3 bases from J, the junction contained 6 bases not matched to a gene. CDR3 size: 16 residues. Germline V gives CDR1 SGHKS, CDR2 YYEKEE (reference sequence). CDR3 in DNA: TGTGCCAGCAGCTTGGCGGGGACAGATACCAATCAGCCCCAGCATTTT. Residues: CASSLAGTDTNQPQHF.

This clone was counted once. The genes are TRBV5-1 and TRBJ2-7; 8 bases line up with TRBD1. Trimming at V came to 9 bases and at J to 6 bases, leaving 20 bases not matched to a gene. The V gene's germline CDR1 is SGHRS and CDR2 YFSETQ. CDR3 size: 16 residues. CDR3 region: CATQVGPTGGSGEQYF. Here the CDR3 DNA reads TGCGCCACCCAAGTGGGTCCTACAGGGGGTTCGGGCGAGCAGTACTTC.

The gene calls are TRBV21-1 and TRBJ2-4; TRBD1 reflects the table's D call only, with no check against the DNA. TRBV21-1 is classified as a pseudogene. The CDR3 totals 12 residues. Here the CDR3 reads CASSAGKNIQYF. The DNA of the CDR3 is TGTGCCAGCAGCGCAGGCAAAAACATTCAGTACTTC.

J is TRBJ2-3 and V is TRBV6-6; D perhaps matches TRBD2 (6 bases). Germline assignment: CDR1 MNHNY and CDR2 SVGAGI (reference sequence). The CDR3 spans 16 residues. Trimming took off 2 bases at V and 6 bases at J, with 18 bases between the two ends. CDR3 amino acids: CASSYRAGLSMDTQYF. CDR3 nucleotides: TGTGCCAGCAGTTACCGGGCGGGACTGAGCATGGATACGCAGTATTTT.

The genes are TRBV9 and TRBJ2-2; 9 bases align to TRBD2. The germline V gene encodes CDR1 SGDLS and CDR2 YYNGEE. The CDR3 sequence is 14 residues long. V shed 4 bases, J shed 6 bases, and the junction held 4 bases outside the gene matches. This CDR3 is CASSRGGGPGELFF. CDR3 DNA sequence: TGTGCCAGCAGCCGCGGGGGGGGCCCCGGGGAGCTGTTTTTT.

The chain links TRBV7-9 to TRBJ2-3, with 13 bases identical to TRBD2. The ends lost 7 bases at V and 4 bases at J; junction bases unmatched: 17. The CDR3 totals 19 residues. Per germline, CDR1 SEHNR and CDR2 FQNEAQ (reference sequence). CDR3 DNA: TGTGCCAGCAACAAATGGACTAGCGGGGGTTCTCGTATATCAGATACGCAGTATTTT. This gives the protein CASNKWTSGGSRISDTQYF.

The chain joins TRBV7-2 to TRBJ2-1; tentatively, D is TRBD2 (5 bases). CDR1 SGHTA and CDR2 FQGNSA come from the germline V gene. The V gene lost 5 bases and the J gene lost 10 bases, with 15 bases spanning the gap. The CDR3 loop spans 13 amino acids. DNA for the CDR3: TGTGCCAGCAGCACGCGTAGCGTTCTCGAGCAGTTCTTC. Its protein product is CASSTRSVLEQFF.

This clone is termed medium-sized. V gene TRBV19 combines with J gene TRBJ2-1; D remains unclear. The CDR3 is made up of 15 amino acids. Deletions cut 7 bases from V and 5 bases from J, with 18 bases between. CDR1 and CDR2 from the germline V gene are LNHDA and SQIVND (reference sequence). The CDR3 nucleotides are TGTGCCAGTACCCCGACTGCTAGGCTTGACAATGAGCAGTTCTTC. The encoded protein is CASTPTARLDNEQFF.

The rearrangement joins TRBV7-3 to TRBJ1-3; D is undetermined. The CDR3 is 13 amino acids. Germline values: CDR1 SGHTA, CDR2 FQGTGA. Trimming removed 3 bases from V and 3 bases from J, with 6 bases in between. The CDR3 DNA reads as TGTGCCAGCAGCTTTCAGGTTGGAAACACCATATATTTT. Translation gives CASSFQVGNTIYF.